The 8 T cell receptor beta chains given below trace back to one sample, sequenced in a study of human thymus T cells. From resections taken during corrective heart surgery, the thymus tissue was obtained. Here immunoSEQ multiplex PCR was the method, and the copy in TCRdb shows in-frame clones only, minus some. The sample includes about 130,000 clones, around 94% seen only once; the top ten take roughly 0.024%. Sample: thymus tissue. The receptors come from a boy under three years old with a congenital heart defect but otherwise immunologically healthy.

This sequence joins TRBV14 and TRBJ2-7, with 10 bases fitting TRBD1. CDR1 is SGHDN and CDR2 is FVKESK in the germline V gene. J gave up 4 bases and V 1 base, and 16 bases lay outside the gene matches. The length of the CDR3 is 19 residues. DNA for the CDR3: TGTGCCAGCAGCCAAGGCTCGGACAGGGGGTCCCCTACGGCTTACGAGCAGTACTTC. This codes for CASSQGSDRGSPTAYEQYF.

This chain links TRBV6-5 with TRBJ1-6; a weak D match, TRBD1 (6 bases). CDR1 is MNHEY and CDR2 is SVGAGI in the germline V gene. V gave up 5 bases and J gave up 10 bases, with 18 bases separating them. The CDR3 length is 15 residues. For the CDR3, the DNA is TGTGCCAGCAGTCGCCAGGTTCGGGGGGGCTCACCCCTCCACTTT. Translating it yields CASSRQVRGGSPLHF.

The chain employs TRBV9 and TRBJ2-6; possibly TRBD1 for D (7 bases). This CDR3 has 23 amino acids. Trimming removed 6 bases at V and 0 bases at J, with 34 bases between. CDR1 SGDLS and CDR2 YYNGEE come from the germline V gene. CDR3 sequence reads: CASTSSRDRGGGHYSSGANVLTF. CDR3 DNA sequence: TGTGCCAGCACCTCCTCCCGGGACAGAGGAGGGGGCCACTACTCCTCTGGGGCCAACGTCCTGACTTTC.

This clone occurred a few times. This chain connects TRBV6-1 to TRBJ2-3; 11 bases align to TRBD2. Per germline, CDR1 MNHNS and CDR2 SASEGT. The CDR3 is 16 residues long. V dropped 1 base and J dropped 2; count of bases not matched to a gene: 2. The CDR3 nucleotides read TGTGCCAGCAGTGAAGTAGCGGGGGGGTACACAGATACGCAGTATTTT. It encodes CASSEVAGGYTDTQYF.

V gene TRBV7-9 combines with J gene TRBJ2-2; D possibly uses TRBD1 or TRBD2 (5 bases each). This CDR3 has 15 residues. Trimming took 3 bases from V and 0 from J, leaving 8 bases between them. Per germline, CDR1 SEHNR and CDR2 FQNEAQ (reference sequence). The CDR3 sequence: CASSFRGPNTGELFF. For the CDR3, the DNA is TGTGCCAGCAGCTTCCGGGGCCCGAACACCGGGGAGCTGTTTTTT.

The chain recombines TRBV10-2 with TRBJ1-2; unclear D gene. The V and J ends lost 7 bases and 2 bases respectively, with 11 bases between them. CDR1 and CDR2 from the germline V gene are WSHSY and SAAADI. The CDR3 has 13 residues. The CDR3 DNA reads TGCGCCAGCATGCGGGAGGAGAACTATGGCTACACCTTC. This gives the protein CASMREENYGYTF.

This chain links TRBV1 with TRBJ2-7; TRBD2 reflects the table's D call only, with no check against the DNA. TRBV1 is a pseudogene. The CDR3 is 16 residues long. This CDR3 reads CTSSPSRRGGGYEQYF. DNA of the CDR3: TGCACCAGCAGCCCCTCAAGGAGAGGCGGGGGATACGAGCAGTACTTC.

The V call is TRBV27, the J call TRBJ2-5; D is unclear. Germline CDR1 reads MNHEY; CDR2 reads SMNVEV (reference sequence). Trimming left V 8 bases short and J 4 bases short, with 26 bases between. This CDR3 spans 17 amino acids. The CDR3 loop is CASGPKLGAHRRETQYF. In DNA form, the CDR3 reads TGTGCCAGCGGGCCGAAGCTCGGTGCCCATCGGAGAGAGACCCAGTACTTC.